Included here is one T cell receptor beta chain sequence, with context. At one end the junction does not follow the germline gene, possibly because of a read error. Germline CDR1 reads MGHRA; CDR2 reads YSYEKL. This CDR3 comprises 14 residues. Measured with immunoSEQ multiplex PCR; TCRdb has only the in-frame clones, and not every one. The sample records about 120,000 clones, approximately 90% being singletons. This entry comes from a study of T cell responses to AZD1222 COVID-19 vaccine. The chain carries TRBV4-1 and TRBJ2-1, with 8 bases that match TRBD2. The specimen comprised peripheral blood, sampled on day 0 of AZD1222 vaccination. The sequence was obtained from an adult in good health. DNA for the CDR3: TGCGCCAGCAGCCAAGAAGTAGCGGGGTTCAACGCTGTCTTC. Amino acids: CASSQEVAGFNAVF.